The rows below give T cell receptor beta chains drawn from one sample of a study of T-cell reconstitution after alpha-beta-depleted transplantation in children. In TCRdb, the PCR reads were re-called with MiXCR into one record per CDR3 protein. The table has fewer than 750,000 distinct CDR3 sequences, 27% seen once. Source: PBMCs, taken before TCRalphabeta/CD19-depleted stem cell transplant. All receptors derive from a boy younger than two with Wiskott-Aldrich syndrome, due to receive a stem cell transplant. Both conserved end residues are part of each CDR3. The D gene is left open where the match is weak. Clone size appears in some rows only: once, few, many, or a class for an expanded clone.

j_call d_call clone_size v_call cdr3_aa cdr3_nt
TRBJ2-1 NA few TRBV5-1 CASSLGWGDLSYNEQFF TGCGCCAGCAGCTTGGGTTGGGGGGACCTGTCCTACAATGAGCAGTTCTTC
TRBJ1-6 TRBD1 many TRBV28 CASSFRGRYSPLHF TGTGCCAGCAGTTTCAGGGGGCGTTATTCACCCCTCCACTTT
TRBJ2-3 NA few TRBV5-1 CASSLGGGRHTQYF TGCGCCAGCAGCTTGGGGGGGGGCCGCCATACGCAGTATTTT
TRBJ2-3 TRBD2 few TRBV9 CASSPTSGIADTQYF TGTGCCAGCAGCCCGACTAGCGGGATTGCAGATACGCAGTATTTT
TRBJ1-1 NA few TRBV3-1 CASGLLDRPNTEAFF TGTGCCAGCGGCCTATTAGACCGACCGAACACTGAAGCTTTCTTT
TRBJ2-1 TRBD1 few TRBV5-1 CASSLVGGAYNEQFF TGCGCCAGCAGCTTGGTAGGGGGCGCCTACAATGAGCAGTTCTTC
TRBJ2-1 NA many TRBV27 CASSLISSYNEQFF TGTGCCAGCAGTCTAATCAGCTCCTACAATGAGCAGTTCTTC
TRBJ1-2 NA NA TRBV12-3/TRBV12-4 CASSLARRDGGYTF TGTGCCAGCAGTTTAGCGAGAAGGGACGGTGGCTACACCTTC
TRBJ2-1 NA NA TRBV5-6 CASSLVASSSYNEQFF TGTGCCAGCAGCTTGGTTGCCTCTAGCTCCTACAATGAGCAGTTCTTC
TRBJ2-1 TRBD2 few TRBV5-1 CASSFALLGGRANEQFF TGCGCCAGCAGCTTTGCCCTCCTTGGCGGGAGGGCTAATGAGCAGTTCTTC
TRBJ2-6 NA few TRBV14 CASPRISTLGANGLTF TGTGCCAGCCCGAGGATTTCGACTCTGGGTGCCAACGGCCTGACTTTC
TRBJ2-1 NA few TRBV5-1 CASSLVLGALYNEQFF TGCGCCAGCAGCTTGGTGCTGGGGGCATTATACAATGAGCAGTTCTTC
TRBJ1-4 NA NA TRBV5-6 CASSSRSWATVSEKLFF TGTGCCAGCAGCTCCAGGTCCTGGGCGACAGTCTCGGAAAAACTGTTTTTT
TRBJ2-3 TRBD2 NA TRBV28 CASCPRSGRVDTQYF TGTGCCAGCTGCCCTCGGAGCGGGAGGGTGGATACGCAGTATTTT
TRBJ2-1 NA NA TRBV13 CASSLGLINNEQFF TGTGCCAGCAGCTTAGGCCTAATTAACAATGAGCAGTTCTTC
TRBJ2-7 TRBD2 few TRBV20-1 CSARGGTSGSSRAYEQYF TGCAGTGCTAGAGGCGGGACTAGCGGGAGTAGTCGAGCCTACGAGCAGTACTTC
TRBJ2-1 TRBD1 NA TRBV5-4 CASSLGGDRGGEQFF TGTGCCAGCAGCCTGGGTGGTGACAGGGGCGGTGAGCAGTTCTTC
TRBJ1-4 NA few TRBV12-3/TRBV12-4 CASSLGAEKLFF TGTGCCAGCAGTTTGGGCGCCGAAAAACTGTTTTTT
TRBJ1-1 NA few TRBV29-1 CSESRVREEAFF TGCAGCGAAAGCAGGGTTAGGGAAGAAGCTTTCTTT
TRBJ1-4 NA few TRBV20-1 CSASNPGDEKLFF TGCAGTGCCTCTAATCCAGGGGACGAAAAACTGTTTTTT
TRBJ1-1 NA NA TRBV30 CAWDRTLNTEAFF TGTGCCTGGGACCGGACTTTGAACACTGAAGCTTTCTTT
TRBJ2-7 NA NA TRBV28 CASRSGSDSYVQYF TGTGCCAGCAGGTCCGGGAGTGATTCCTACGTGCAGTACTTC
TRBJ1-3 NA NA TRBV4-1 CASSQPGQLSGNTIYF TGCGCCAGCAGCCAACCGGGACAACTCTCTGGAAACACCATATATTTT
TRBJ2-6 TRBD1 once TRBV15 CATSSSQGDGANVLTF TGTGCCACCAGCAGTTCTCAGGGGGATGGGGCCAACGTCCTGACTTTC
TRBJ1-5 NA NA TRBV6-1 CASSDRWEGQPQHF TGTGCCAGCAGTGACCGGTGGGAGGGCCAGCCCCAGCATTTT
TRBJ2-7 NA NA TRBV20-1 CSARRRGLEQYF TGCAGTGCTAGGCGACGGGGTTTGGAGCAGTACTTC
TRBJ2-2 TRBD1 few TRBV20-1 CSARTNRGRAGELFF TGCAGTGCTAGAACAAACAGGGGAAGGGCCGGGGAGCTGTTTTTT
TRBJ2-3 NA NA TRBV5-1 CASSLNRRGHTDTQYF TGCGCCAGCAGCCTAAACAGGCGGGGGCACACAGATACGCAGTATTTT
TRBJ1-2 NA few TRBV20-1 CSAMEGGDYGYTF TGCAGTGCTATGGAGGGGGGGGACTATGGCTACACCTTC
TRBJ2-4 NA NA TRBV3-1 CASSRLGPQNIQYF TGTGCCAGCAGCCGATTGGGACCGCAAAACATTCAGTACTTC
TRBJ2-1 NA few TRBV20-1 CSARDLDYDEQFF TGCAGTGCTAGAGATCTGGACTACGATGAGCAGTTCTTC
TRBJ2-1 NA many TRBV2 CASTVDSISYNEQFF TGTGCCAGCACTGTGGACTCGATCTCCTACAATGAGCAGTTCTTC
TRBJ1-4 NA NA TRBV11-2 CASSLALQVANEKLFF TGTGCCAGCAGCTTAGCCCTGCAGGTTGCTAATGAAAAACTGTTTTTT
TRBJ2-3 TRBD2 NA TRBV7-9 CASSFTGGGADTQYF TGTGCCAGCAGCTTCACGGGAGGGGGAGCAGATACGCAGTATTTT
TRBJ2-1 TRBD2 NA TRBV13 CATDRRLAGFYNEQFF TGTGCCACCGACCGGAGACTAGCGGGATTCTACAATGAGCAGTTCTTC
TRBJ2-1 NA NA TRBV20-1 CSAPTRVTAGSYNEQFF TGCAGTGCCCCCACCCGGGTAACAGCGGGCTCCTACAATGAGCAGTTCTTC
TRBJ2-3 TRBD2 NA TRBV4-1 CASREARVGGTQYF TGCGCCAGCCGGGAGGCCCGCGTGGGTGGTACGCAGTATTTT
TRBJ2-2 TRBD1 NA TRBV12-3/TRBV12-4 CASSLGAGGYTGELFF TGTGCCAGCAGTTTAGGGGCAGGGGGCTACACCGGGGAGCTGTTTTTT
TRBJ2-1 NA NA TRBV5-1 CASSFGLAYNEQFF TGTGCCAGCAGCTTCGGACTTGCTTACAATGAGCAGTTCTTC
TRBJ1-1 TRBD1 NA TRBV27 CASRPTGFHPEAFF TGTGCCAGCCGACCGACAGGGTTCCACCCTGAAGCTTTCTTT
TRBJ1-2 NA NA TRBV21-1 CASSKPRDGGDTYGYTF TGTGCCAGCAGCAAACCCCGGGATGGGGGCGATACCTATGGCTACACCTTC
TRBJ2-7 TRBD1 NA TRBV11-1 CASSPKTGGYEQYF TGTGCCAGCAGCCCGAAAACAGGGGGCTACGAGCAGTACTTC
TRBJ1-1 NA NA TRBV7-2 CASSLEGGAGTEAFF TGTGCCAGCAGCCTAGAGGGGGGGGCGGGCACTGAAGCTTTCTTT
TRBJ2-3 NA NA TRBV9 CASSARLGVTDTQYF TGTGCCAGCAGCGCCCGTTTGGGAGTGACAGATACGCAGTATTTT
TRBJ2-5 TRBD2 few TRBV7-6 CASSLAGRRLAETQYF TGTGCCAGCAGCTTAGCGGGAAGGAGACTAGCAGAGACCCAGTACTTC
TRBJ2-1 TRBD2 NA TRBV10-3 CAISGLANNEQFF TGTGCCATCAGCGGACTAGCAAACAATGAGCAGTTCTTC